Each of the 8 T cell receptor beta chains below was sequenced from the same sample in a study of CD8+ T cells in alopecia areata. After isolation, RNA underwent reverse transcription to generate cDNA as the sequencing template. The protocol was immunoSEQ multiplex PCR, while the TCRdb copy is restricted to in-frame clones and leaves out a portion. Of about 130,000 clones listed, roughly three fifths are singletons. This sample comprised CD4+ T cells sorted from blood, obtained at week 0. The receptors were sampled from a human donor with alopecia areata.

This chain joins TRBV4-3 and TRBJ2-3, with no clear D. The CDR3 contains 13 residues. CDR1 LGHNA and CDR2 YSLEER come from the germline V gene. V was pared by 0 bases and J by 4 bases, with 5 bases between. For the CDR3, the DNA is TGCGCCAGCAGCCAAGAGGGCCCAGATACGCAGTATTTT. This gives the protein CASSQEGPDTQYF.

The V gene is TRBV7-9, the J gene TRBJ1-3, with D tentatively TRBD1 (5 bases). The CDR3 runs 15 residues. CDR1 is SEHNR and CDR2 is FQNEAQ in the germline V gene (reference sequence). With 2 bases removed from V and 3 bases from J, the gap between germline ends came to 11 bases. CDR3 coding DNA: TGTGCCAGCAGCTTACTCCAGGGTGGTGGAAACACCATATATTTT. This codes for CASSLLQGGGNTIYF.

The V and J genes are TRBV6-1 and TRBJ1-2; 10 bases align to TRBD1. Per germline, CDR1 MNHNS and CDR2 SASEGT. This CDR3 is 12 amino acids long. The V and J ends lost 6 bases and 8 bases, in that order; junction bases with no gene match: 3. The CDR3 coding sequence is TGTGCCAGCAGGGGGACAGGGGAAGGCTACACCTTC. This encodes CASRGTGEGYTF.

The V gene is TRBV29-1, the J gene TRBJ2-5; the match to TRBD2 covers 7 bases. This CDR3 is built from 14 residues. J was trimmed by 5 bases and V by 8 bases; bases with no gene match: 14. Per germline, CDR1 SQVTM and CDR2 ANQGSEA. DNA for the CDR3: TGCAGCCTACGCCGGCTAGCGGCAGGGGAGACCCAGTACTTC. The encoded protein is CSLRRLAAGETQYF.

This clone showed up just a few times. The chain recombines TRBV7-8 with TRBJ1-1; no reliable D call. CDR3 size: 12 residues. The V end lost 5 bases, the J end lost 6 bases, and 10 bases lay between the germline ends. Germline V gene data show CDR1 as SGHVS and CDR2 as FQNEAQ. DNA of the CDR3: TGTGCCAGCAGCCCCCAGAAGTCTGAAGCTTTCTTT. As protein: CASSPQKSEAFF.

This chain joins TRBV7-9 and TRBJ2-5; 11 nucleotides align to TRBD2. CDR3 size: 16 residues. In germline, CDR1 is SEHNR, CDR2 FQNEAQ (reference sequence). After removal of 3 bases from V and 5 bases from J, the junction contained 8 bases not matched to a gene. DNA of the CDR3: TGTGCCAGCAGCTTCGGTAGCGGGAGGGCCGGGGAGACCCAGTACTTC. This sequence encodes CASSFGSGRAGETQYF. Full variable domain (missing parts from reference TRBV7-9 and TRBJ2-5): DTGVSQNPRHKITKRGQNVTFRCDPISEHNRLYWYRQTLGQGPEFLTYFQNEAQLEKSRLLSDRFSAERPKGSFSTLEIQRTEQGDSAMYLCASSFGSGRAGETQYFGPGTRLLVL.

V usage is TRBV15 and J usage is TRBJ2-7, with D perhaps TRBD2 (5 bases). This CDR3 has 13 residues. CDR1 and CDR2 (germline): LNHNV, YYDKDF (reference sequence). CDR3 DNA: TGTGCAGCCAGCACCGGGAACTCCTACGAGCAGTACTTC. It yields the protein CAASTGNSYEQYF. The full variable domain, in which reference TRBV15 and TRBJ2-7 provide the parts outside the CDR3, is DAMVIQNPRYQVTQFGKPVTLSCSQTLNHNVMYWYQQKSSQAPKLLFHYYDKDFNNEADTPDNFQSRRPNTSFCFLDIRSPGLGDTAMYLCAASTGNSYEQYFGPGTRLTVT.

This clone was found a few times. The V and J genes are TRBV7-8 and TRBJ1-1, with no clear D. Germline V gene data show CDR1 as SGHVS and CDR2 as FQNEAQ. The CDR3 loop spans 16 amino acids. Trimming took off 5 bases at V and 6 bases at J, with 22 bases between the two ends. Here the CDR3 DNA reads TGTGCCAGCAGCCCCCGGCAGGAAGGGCTGTATGCTGAAGCTTTCTTT. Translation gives CASSPRQEGLYAEAFF. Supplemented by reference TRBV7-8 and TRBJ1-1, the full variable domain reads GAGVSQSPRYKVAKRGQDVALRCDPISGHVSLFWYQQALGQGPEFLTYFQNEAQLDKSGLPSDRFFAERPEGSVSTLKIQRTQQEDSAVYLCASSPRQEGLYAEAFFGQGTRLTVV.